This T cell receptor (beta chain) was sequenced during a study of regulatory T cells in long-lasting Graves disease. Findings and limits, study-wide: Under persistent disease, TRBV28, TRBJ1-2 and TRBJ2-5 were used preferentially.

CDR1 and CDR2 from the germline V gene are SQVTM and ANQGSEA. The CDR3 has 13 amino acids. The V end was cut by 6 bases, the J end by 0 bases, with 12 bases between. HTBI primers from iRepertoire and Arm-PCR of CDR3 regions yielded the TCR beta libraries. TCRdb used MiXCR to reprocess the multiplex PCR reads, holding one entry per CDR3 protein. The sample includes a few hundred thousand distinct CDR3 sequences, roughly 24% of them seen just once. Note on this clonotype: Its antigen is undetermined. Being one base from a much bigger clone, this may be a read error. The CDR3 end shows no conserved phenylalanine or tryptophan, and so a read error is likely.

The time point: persistent/refractory GD, antithyroid drugs over 5 years with positive TRAb. PBMC RNA was the source of the TCR library. The source is a woman aged 40 to 50 with Graves disease. This chain uses TRBV29-1 with TRBJ2-7; tentative D call: TRBD2 (5 bases). Sample: peripheral blood mononuclear cells (PBMCs), taken when the disease was refractory, from a patient treated with antithyroid drugs. The DNA of the CDR3 is TGCAGCGTATACCCGGGGAGCTCCTACGAGCAGTACCTC. It is translated as CSVYPGSSYEQYL.